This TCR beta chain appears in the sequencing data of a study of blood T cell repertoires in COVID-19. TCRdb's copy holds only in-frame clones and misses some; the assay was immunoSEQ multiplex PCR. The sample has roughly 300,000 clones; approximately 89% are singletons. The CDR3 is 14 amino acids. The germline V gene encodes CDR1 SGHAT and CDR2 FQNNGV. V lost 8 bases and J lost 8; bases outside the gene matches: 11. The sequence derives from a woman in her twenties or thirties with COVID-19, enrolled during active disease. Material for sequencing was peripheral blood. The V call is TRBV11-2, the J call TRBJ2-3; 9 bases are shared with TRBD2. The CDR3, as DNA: TGTGCCAGCTCTCCGGTGGCGGGGGGGCGTACGCAGTATTTT. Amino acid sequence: CASSPVAGGRTQYF.